These 14 T cell receptor beta chains share one sample of origin, sequenced in a study of shared clonotypes between healthy human individuals. Using immunoSEQ multiplex PCR, the repertoire was profiled, and TCRdb retains in-frame clones only, with some absent. The data hold over a million clones, with more than 65% observed a single time. Sequencing input: memory CD4+ T cells sorted from blood. Subset specified: CD45RA-negative fraction. Receptors were obtained from a young man in good health.

The chain has TRBV5-1 and TRBJ2-1; 8 nucleotides align to TRBD1. The CDR3 is 18 amino acids. Looked up from germline, CDR1 is SGHRS and CDR2 is YFSETQ. The trim removed 1 base at V and 1 base at J, leaving 10 bases unmatched. The CDR3 spells CASSLYLAGGGSYNEQFF. The CDR3 DNA sequence: TGCGCCAGCAGCTTGTATTTAGCAGGGGGCGGTTCCTACAATGAGCAGTTCTTC.

This chain links TRBV2 with TRBJ1-4, with D tentatively TRBD1 (5 bases). Looked up from germline, CDR1 is SNHLY and CDR2 is FYNNEI. V was pared by 8 bases and J by 4 bases, with 11 bases between. The CDR3 is 13 amino acids. The chain's CDR3 is CASGRDGNEKLFF. For the CDR3, the DNA is TGTGCCAGCGGACGGGACGGTAATGAAAAACTGTTTTTT. The full variable domain, in which reference TRBV2 and TRBJ1-4 provide the parts outside the CDR3, is EPEVTQTPSHQVTQMGQEVILRCVPISNHLYFYWYRQILGQKVEFLVSFYNNEISEKSEIFDDQFSVERPDGSNFTLKIRSTKLEDSAMYFCASGRDGNEKLFFGSGTQLSVL.

On this clone itself: Other DNA variants within this sample encode the same CDR3. V usage is TRBV6-1 and J usage is TRBJ1-2, with 7 bases that match TRBD1. The trim removed 3 bases at V and 4 bases at J, leaving 2 bases unmatched. This CDR3 is 13 amino acids long. Germline V gene sequence: CDR1 MNHNS, CDR2 SASEGT. CDR3 in DNA: TGTGCCAGCAGTGAGAGGGGGCCCTATGGCTACACCTTC. Protein product: CASSERGPYGYTF.

This clone was recorded once. V gene TRBV30 combines with J gene TRBJ1-2; TRBD1 might be the D (6 bases). CDR3 size: 14 residues. Germline CDR1 GTSNPN, CDR2 SVGIG (reference sequence). Trimming shortened V by 0 bases and J by 4 bases, and 12 bases separated the two germline ends. CDR3 in amino acids: CAWSVQGDIYGYTF. The CDR3 coding sequence is TGTGCCTGGAGTGTACAGGGAGACATCTATGGCTACACCTTC.

On this clone: The conserved phenylalanine or tryptophan is not found at the CDR3 terminus, so this likely reflects a read error. No DNA is shown, since the ends of the CDR3 on it are uncertain; the CDR3 is the one TCRdb lists. The chain uses TRBV27 and TRBJ2-7; the table's D call of TRBD1 was not tested on the DNA. Per the germline V gene, CDR1 is MNHEY and CDR2 is SMNVEV (reference sequence). Including both end residues, the CDR3 is 8 amino acids long. The CDR3 loop reads CASSPIPP.

The chain couples TRBV28 to TRBJ1-2, with unresolved D. Per the germline V gene, CDR1 is MDHEN and CDR2 is SYDVKM. Trimming shortened V by 2 bases and J by 4 bases, and 11 bases separated the two germline ends. CDR3 size: 14 residues. In DNA form, the CDR3 reads TGTGCCAGCAGTTTAGGGAGGGCGTCCTATGGCTACACCTTC. This gives the protein CASSLGRASYGYTF.

Here the CDR3 reads CASGLVLGERHNEQFF. The CDR3 bases are TGTGCTAGTGGTTTGGTACTGGGGGAGAGGCACAATGAGCAGTTCTTC. This chain links TRBV12-5 with TRBJ2-1; D possibly matches TRBD1 or TRBD2 (5 bases each). In germline, CDR1 is LGHNT, CDR2 FRNRAP. V lost 0 bases to trimming and J lost 5 bases, with 14 bases between them. The CDR3 is 16 amino acids.

The rearrangement joins TRBV6-1 to TRBJ2-5; D gene uncertain. V gave up 8 bases and J gave up 0 bases, with 16 bases separating them. This CDR3 has 15 residues. In germline, CDR1 is MNHNS, CDR2 SASEGT. The chain's CDR3 is CASPPMGSYQETQYF. CDR3 coding DNA: TGTGCCAGCCCTCCGATGGGATCGTACCAAGAGACCCAGTACTTC.

Notes on this clone: A much larger clone is a single base away; this may be a read error. The identical CDR3 is also encoded by other nucleotide sequences in the sample. The chain recombines TRBV7-9 with TRBJ2-5; TRBD2 might be the D (6 bases). The CDR3 spans 13 residues. V dropped 4 bases and J dropped 1 base, with 7 bases sitting between them. The germline V gene encodes CDR1 SEHNR and CDR2 FQNEAQ (reference sequence). The CDR3 is CASSSGGQETQYF. DNA for the CDR3: TGTGCCAGCAGCTCCGGGGGCCAAGAGACCCAGTACTTC.

The gene calls are TRBV19 and TRBJ1-2; D is unresolved. The V end was cut by 3 bases, the J end by 8 bases, with 19 bases between. Germline V gene sequence: CDR1 LNHDA, CDR2 SQIVND (reference sequence). CDR3 size: 15 residues. CDR3 sequence reads: CASSISSAGTGGYTF. In DNA form, the CDR3 reads TGTGCCAGTAGTATTTCCTCGGCGGGAACGGGAGGCTACACCTTC.

The V gene is TRBV18, the J gene TRBJ2-2; D gene uncertain. Looked up from germline, CDR1 is KGHSH and CDR2 is LQKENI. The CDR3 length is 13 residues. The germline V and J ends were trimmed by 1 base and 7 bases, with 7 bases remaining between them. CDR3 in amino acids: CASSPRERGELFF. CDR3 sequence (DNA): TGTGCCAGCTCACCACGCGAGCGCGGGGAGCTGTTTTTT.

The gene calls are TRBV5-5 and TRBJ2-7; 7 bases match TRBD2. The CDR3 has 16 residues. The germline V gene has CDR1 SGHKS and CDR2 YYEKEE (reference sequence). V lost 4 bases and J lost 3; bases outside the gene matches: 13. In nucleotides, the CDR3 is TGTGCCAGCAGCCTGGGTGGAGCAGGCGGGGGCTACGAGCAGTACTTC. This codes for CASSLGGAGGGYEQYF. Drawing the rest from reference TRBV5-5 and TRBJ2-7, the complete variable domain is DAGVTQSPTHLIKTRGQQVTLRCSPISGHKSVSWYQQVLGQGPQFIFQYYEKEERGRGNFPDRFSARQFPNYSSELNVNALLLGDSALYLCASSLGGAGGGYEQYFGPGTRLTVT.

J is TRBJ1-5 and V is TRBV6-1; 10 nucleotides agree with TRBD1. With 4 bases clipped from V and 2 bases from J, the junction kept 2 bases outside the gene matches. The CDR3 extends over 15 amino acids. Germline assignment: CDR1 MNHNS and CDR2 SASEGT. CDR3 sequence: CASSGQGAGNQPQHF. As DNA, the CDR3 is TGTGCCAGCAGTGGACAGGGGGCGGGCAATCAGCCCCAGCATTTT.

The chain has TRBV9 and TRBJ2-5; D might be TRBD1 (5 bases). Germline assignment: CDR1 SGDLS and CDR2 YYNGEE. The V end was cut by 0 bases, the J end by 3 bases, with 9 bases between. The length of the CDR3 is 14 residues. CDR3 region: CASSVGSREETQYF. CDR3 nucleotide sequence: TGTGCCAGCAGCGTAGGAAGCAGGGAAGAGACCCAGTACTTC.